This passage covers 15 T cell receptor beta chains from one sample sequenced in a study of T cell repertoires in ileal Crohn's disease. Time point: neoterminal ileum biopsy at postoperative endoscopy, about 6 months after surgery. Sequencing was performed with immunoSEQ multiplex PCR; in TCRdb, only in-frame clones are kept and a portion is missing. This sample has over 10,000 clones; about 82% occur once, and the top ten carry roughly 15%. Sequencing used ileal tissue. Receptors originate from an adult with Crohn's disease.

As regards this clone: Other nucleotide sequences from this sample produce the same CDR3. This chain links TRBV18 with TRBJ1-2, with TRBD1 matching 8 bases. The V gene end was trimmed by 6 bases and the J gene end by 4 bases; junction bases not matched to a gene: 4. The CDR3 contains 13 residues. The germline V gene has CDR1 KGHSH and CDR2 LQKENI. The CDR3 sequence is CASSPTGGYGYTF. The CDR3 coding sequence is TGTGCCAGCTCCCCTACAGGGGGCTATGGCTACACCTTC. Drawing the rest from reference TRBV18 and TRBJ1-2, the complete variable domain is NAGVMQNPRHLVRRRGQEARLRCSPMKGHSHVYWYRQLPEEGLKFMVYLQKENIIDESGMPKERFSAEFPKEGPSILRIQQVVRGDSAAYFCASSPTGGYGYTFGSGTRLTVV.

The V call is TRBV4-3, the J call TRBJ1-2, with a weak D call TRBD1 (6 bases). The V gene's germline CDR1 is LGHNA and CDR2 YSLEER. This CDR3 comprises 16 residues. Trimming pared 0 bases from V and 7 bases from J, leaving 18 bases between. As DNA, the CDR3 is TGCGCCAGCAGCCAAGATCAGACAGGCTCTAGAGGTGGCTACACCTTC. Encoded protein: CASSQDQTGSRGGYTF.

The chain employs TRBV29-1 and TRBJ2-1, with 8 bases lining up with TRBD2. The CDR3 loop spans 14 amino acids. V lost 4 bases, J lost 6 bases, and 8 bases stayed unmatched. The germline V gene encodes CDR1 SQVTM and CDR2 ANQGSEA. The CDR3 loop is CSVVMGLVTNEQFF. The CDR3 DNA follows: TGCAGCGTTGTAATGGGACTAGTGACCAATGAGCAGTTCTTC.

This clone was counted a single time. This rearrangement joins TRBV25-1 to TRBJ2-7; the D gene is possibly TRBD1 (6 bases). The germline V gene has CDR1 MGHDK and CDR2 SYGVNS. The CDR3 has 15 residues. V lost 1 base to trimming and J lost 2 bases, with 12 bases between them. The CDR3: CASSELGTSAYEQYF. The CDR3 region has the DNA TGTGCCAGCAGTGAATTGGGGACATCCGCCTACGAGCAGTACTTC.

This chain uses TRBV6-6 with TRBJ1-1; no firm D call. The CDR3 sequence is 12 residues long. Germline values: CDR1 MNHNY, CDR2 SVGAGI (reference sequence). The V gene lost 2 bases and the J gene lost 11 bases, with 12 bases spanning the gap. In DNA form, the CDR3 reads TGTGCCAGCAGTTACCCAGACTCTCCGGCTTTCTTT. Amino acid sequence: CASSYPDSPAFF.

The chain couples TRBV7-9 to TRBJ1-2; possibly TRBD1 for D (5 bases). Germline V gene sequence: CDR1 SEHNR, CDR2 FQNEAQ (reference sequence). The CDR3 has 14 amino acids. Between the trimmed V and J ends, which lost 2 bases and 2 bases, there was a span of 9 bases. The CDR3 DNA is TGTGCCAGCAGCTTACCGGGGGAGAACTATGGCTACACCTTC. This codes for CASSLPGENYGYTF.

This chain links TRBV7-2 with TRBJ2-3, with 8 bases lining up with TRBD1. V lost 4 bases, J lost 7 bases, and 4 bases stayed unmatched. The CDR3 length is 13 residues. The V gene's germline CDR1 is SGHTA and CDR2 FQGNSA. Written as DNA, the CDR3 is TGTGCCAGCAGCTCTGGACAGGGAAATACGCAGTATTTT. Translated, it gives CASSSGQGNTQYF.

The chain combines TRBV19 with TRBJ1-2, with 11 bases that match TRBD1. Per the germline V gene, CDR1 is LNHDA and CDR2 is SQIVND (reference sequence). Unmatched junction bases numbered 7, after V lost 5 bases and J lost 8 bases. The CDR3 runs 14 residues. CDR3 sequence: CASSAGQGAVGYTF. The CDR3 coding sequence is TGTGCCAGTAGTGCCGGACAGGGGGCAGTGGGCTACACCTTC.

The chain couples TRBV2 to TRBJ2-7; D possibly corresponds to TRBD2 (7 bases). CDR1 is SNHLY, CDR2 FYNNEI, per germline. Trimming left V 9 bases short and J 5 bases short, with 20 bases between. The CDR3 runs 14 residues. This CDR3 is CARGGGPRGNEQYF. CDR3 coding DNA: TGTGCCAGGGGAGGGGGGCCTAGGGGAAACGAGCAGTACTTC.

The chain combines TRBV9 with TRBJ2-2, with 8 positions matching TRBD2. CDR3 size: 16 residues. Unmatched junction bases numbered 3, after V lost 2 bases and J lost 0 bases. Germline V gene data show CDR1 as SGDLS and CDR2 as YYNGEE. CDR3 bases: TGTGCCAGCAGCGTCCGACTAGCGTCGAACACCGGGGAGCTGTTTTTT. Encoded protein: CASSVRLASNTGELFF.

This clone was picked up one time. The gene calls are TRBV4-2 and TRBJ1-6, with 7 nucleotides matching TRBD1. CDR3 length: 15 amino acids. Germline CDR1 is LGHNA and CDR2 is YNFKEQ. V lost 0 bases, J lost 10 bases, and 6 bases stayed unmatched. The CDR3 region is CASSQEAGGESPLHF. The CDR3 region has the DNA TGTGCCAGCAGCCAAGAGGCAGGGGGAGAATCACCCCTCCACTTT.

This clone came up a few times. The rearrangement uses TRBV10-3 and TRBJ1-1; 7 positions agree with TRBD1. Per the germline V gene, CDR1 is ENHRY and CDR2 is SYGVKD. The CDR3 is 14 residues long. J lost 2 bases, V lost 9 bases, and 9 bases had no gene match. Written as DNA, the CDR3 is TGTGCCATGCGGACCGGGACAGAAAACACTGAAGCTTTCTTT. It yields the protein CAMRTGTENTEAFF.

The table lists this clone with a count of one. V gene TRBV18 combines with J gene TRBJ2-7, with 9 bases lining up with TRBD1. With 2 bases clipped from V and 5 bases from J, the junction kept 7 bases outside the gene matches. This CDR3 contains 15 residues. From germline, CDR1 is KGHSH and CDR2 LQKENI. The CDR3 protein is CASSPTDRGGNEQYF. CDR3 in DNA: TGTGCCAGCTCACCAACGGACAGGGGTGGGAACGAGCAGTACTTC. The full variable domain, in which reference TRBV18 and TRBJ2-7 provide the parts outside the CDR3, is NAGVMQNPRHLVRRRGQEARLRCSPMKGHSHVYWYRQLPEEGLKFMVYLQKENIIDESGMPKERFSAEFPKEGPSILRIQQVVRGDSAAYFCASSPTDRGGNEQYFGPGTRLTVT.

V is TRBV5-1 and J is TRBJ2-3, with 14 bases lining up with TRBD2. The trim removed 3 bases at V and 9 bases at J, leaving 6 bases unmatched. This CDR3 region has 15 residues. Germline loops: CDR1 SGHRS, CDR2 YFSETQ. The CDR3 protein is CASSSPGLAGGTQYF. CDR3 DNA: TGCGCCAGCAGCTCACCCGGACTAGCGGGAGGCACGCAGTATTTT. The whole variable domain, remainder taken from reference TRBV5-1 and TRBJ2-3, is KAGVTQTPRYLIKTRGQQVTLSCSPISGHRSVSWYQQTPGQGLQFLFEYFSETQRNKGNFPGRFSGRQFSNSRSEMNVSTLELGDSALYLCASSSPGLAGGTQYFGPGTRLTVL.

This sequence joins TRBV7-3 and TRBJ2-7; a possible D gene is TRBD1 (6 bases). Trimming took 6 bases from V and 6 from J, leaving 18 bases between them. Germline CDR1 SGHTA, CDR2 FQGTGA. CDR3 size: 14 residues. CDR3 coding DNA: TGTGCCAGCAGTTCAACACCAGGGGCTCTCGAGCAGTACTTC. It encodes CASSSTPGALEQYF.